This paragraph covers one TCR beta chain sequence. Using RNA transcripts as the source, TCR beta CDR3 regions were amplified. The HTBI set primed first-round TCR CDR3 RT-PCR. A single record per CDR3 protein comes from TCRdb applying MiXCR to the multiplex PCR reads. The sample shows about 380,000 distinct CDR3 sequences, roughly 15% of them seen only once. The sample originates from a study of T cells in Graves' hyperthyroidism and ophthalmopathy. An approximately 10 ml volume of fresh peripheral blood provided the PBMCs. The receptor was isolated from a woman under 40 with Graves' ophthalmopathy. Source material: blood.

The CDR3 coding sequence is TGCAGCGTTGACCCAGGGGAAGAGACCCAGTACTTC. Encoded protein: CSVDPGEETQYF. The rearrangement links TRBV29-1 to TRBJ2-5, with TRBD1 as a possible D gene (6 bases). V was trimmed by 3 bases and J by 3 bases, leaving 8 bases between them. This CDR3 region has 12 residues. Germline values: CDR1 SQVTM, CDR2 ANQGSEA.